A selection of T cell receptor beta chains follows, all from one sample in a study of early T cells in non-severe SARS-CoV-2 infection. TCRdb called the 5' RACE reads again in MiXCR, with one record for every CDR3 protein. This table holds some 91,000 distinct CDR3 sequences, around 10% found once. Sequenced here: whole blood, sampled at baseline. These receptor sequences come from an adult who was a healthcare worker with PCR-confirmed SARS-CoV-2 infection or an uninfected control (not recorded which). Each CDR3 is given with its conserved first and last residue. D genes are given only for firm matches. The size entry is marked missing in some rows and otherwise reads once, few, many or a size class.

v_call	j_call	d_call	clone_size	cdr3_aa	cdr3_nt
TRBV12-3/TRBV12-4	TRBJ1-5	-	many	CASSQREGKNQPQHF	TGTGCCAGCAGCCAACGGGAGGGAAAGAATCAGCCCCAGCATTTT
TRBV5-6	TRBJ2-3	TRBD1	few	CASSYRDRYADTQYF	TGTGCCAGCAGCTACCGGGACAGGTACGCAGATACGCAGTATTTT
TRBV7-9	TRBJ2-3	TRBD2	-	CASSSGLAGFSGTQYF	TGTGCCAGCAGCTCGGGACTAGCGGGGTTCTCAGGGACGCAGTATTTT
TRBV7-9	TRBJ2-3	-	-	CASSSDEDTQYF	TGTGCCAGCAGCTCGGACGAAGATACGCAGTATTTT
TRBV7-3	TRBJ2-1	TRBD2	-	CASSRSGSSYNEQFF	TGTGCCAGCAGCCGTAGCGGGAGTTCCTACAATGAGCAGTTCTTC
TRBV2	TRBJ2-1	TRBD2	many	CASRRLAGSYNEQFF	TGTGCCAGCAGACGACTAGCGGGATCTTACAATGAGCAGTTCTTC
TRBV19	TRBJ2-1	-	-	CASSMGGGEGNEQFF	TGTGCCAGTAGTATGGGAGGAGGTGAGGGCAATGAGCAGTTCTTC
TRBV27	TRBJ2-5	TRBD1	few	CASSSTGGRETQYF	TGTGCCAGCAGTTCGACAGGGGGCCGAGAGACCCAGTACTTC
TRBV6-1	TRBJ2-7	TRBD2	-	CASSGAGAVYEQYF	TGTGCCAGCAGCGGAGCGGGGGCCGTCTACGAGCAGTACTTC
TRBV10-1	TRBJ1-1	-	-	CASSRDPTDTEAFF	TGCGCCAGCAGTAGGGACCCCACGGACACTGAAGCTTTCTTT
TRBV6-5	TRBJ2-3	TRBD1	-	CASSKLRGLGTDTQYF	TGTGCCAGCAGCAAATTGAGGGGGCTTGGAACAGATACGCAGTATTTT
TRBV15	TRBJ1-1	-	-	CATSRDFREFEAFF	TGTGCCACCAGCAGAGATTTCAGGGAATTTGAAGCTTTCTTT
TRBV7-2	TRBJ1-2	-	-	CASSLGGRAPLNFNYGYTF	TGTGCCAGCAGCTTAGGGGGGAGGGCCCCCCTGAATTTTAACTATGGCTACACCTTC
TRBV11-3	TRBJ2-3	-	-	CASSLMGTTTDTQYF	TGTGCCAGCAGCTTAATGGGGACAACTACAGATACGCAGTATTTT
TRBV18	TRBJ2-3	-	many	CASSPRTDTQYF	TGTGCCAGCTCACCACGGACAGATACGCAGTATTTT
TRBV2	TRBJ2-3	-	few	CASRNLDVWSGSTDTQYF	TGTGCCAGCAGAAACCTAGACGTCTGGAGCGGGAGCACAGATACGCAGTATTTT
TRBV20-1	TRBJ2-3	TRBD2	-	CSASSPGLVGGTDTQYF	TGCAGTGCTAGTTCTCCGGGTCTAGTGGGGGGGACGGATACGCAGTATTTT
TRBV21-1	TRBJ1-6	-	many	CARGGFSGPLHF	TGTGCCAGAGGGGGGTTCTCTGGACCCCTCCACTTT
TRBV29-1	TRBJ2-3	TRBD2	-	CSVGWTSGVEDTQYF	TGCAGCGTTGGTTGGACTAGCGGGGTTGAAGATACGCAGTATTTT
TRBV6-5	TRBJ1-2	-	many	CASSYSMWGLYGYTF	TGTGCCAGCAGTTACTCGATGTGGGGACTCTATGGCTACACCTTC
TRBV28	TRBJ1-5	-	few	CASSEFGRTGQPQHF	TGTGCCAGCAGCGAATTCGGCAGAACCGGTCAGCCCCAGCATTTT
TRBV5-1	TRBJ1-1	TRBD1	-	CASSQGQAIDTEAFF	TGCGCCAGCAGCCAGGGACAGGCCATCGACACTGAAGCTTTCTTT
TRBV12-3/TRBV12-4	TRBJ2-3	-	-	CASSLRVVGGDTQYF	TGTGCCAGCAGTTTACGGGTAGTCGGGGGAGATACGCAGTATTTT
TRBV3-1	TRBJ1-5	-	-	CASSQGGNQPQHF	TGTGCCAGCAGCCAAGGTGGAAATCAGCCCCAGCATTTT
TRBV27	TRBJ2-3	-	-	CASRLFGATDTQYF	TGTGCCAGCAGACTCTTTGGGGCGACAGATACGCAGTATTTT
TRBV6-5	TRBJ2-7	TRBD1	-	CASSGAGTGTYEQYF	TGTGCCAGCAGTGGCGCCGGGACAGGGACCTACGAGCAGTACTTC
TRBV29-1	TRBJ1-4	-	-	CSVSATNEKLFF	TGCAGCGTGTCTGCAACTAATGAAAAACTGTTTTTT
TRBV11-3	TRBJ1-1	-	-	CASHGGTFAEAFF	TGTGCCAGCCACGGGGGTACTTTCGCTGAAGCTTTCTTT
TRBV19	TRBJ2-2	-	few	CASSKPTTGTNTGELFF	TGTGCCAGTAGTAAGCCAACAACAGGGACCAACACCGGGGAGCTGTTTTTT